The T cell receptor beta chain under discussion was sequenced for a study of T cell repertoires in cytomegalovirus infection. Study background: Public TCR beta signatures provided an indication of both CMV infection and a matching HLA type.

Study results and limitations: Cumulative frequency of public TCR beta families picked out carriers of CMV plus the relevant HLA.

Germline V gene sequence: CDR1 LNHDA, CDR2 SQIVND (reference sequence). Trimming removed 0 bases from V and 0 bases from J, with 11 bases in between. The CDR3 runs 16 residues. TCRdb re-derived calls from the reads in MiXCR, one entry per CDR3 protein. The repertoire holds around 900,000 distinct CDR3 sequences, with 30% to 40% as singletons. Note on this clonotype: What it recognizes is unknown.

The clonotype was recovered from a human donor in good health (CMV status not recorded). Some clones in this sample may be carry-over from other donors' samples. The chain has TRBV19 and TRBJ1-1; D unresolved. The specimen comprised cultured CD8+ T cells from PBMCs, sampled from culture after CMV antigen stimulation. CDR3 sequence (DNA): TGTGCCAGTAGTATAGATCTCGGCAGGATGAACACTGAAGCTTTCTTT. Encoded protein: CASSIDLGRMNTEAFF.